This T cell receptor (beta chain) was documented in a study of T cell responses to AZD1222 COVID-19 vaccine (dated by TCRdb to the early 2020s). As for the study more broadly: AZD1222 recipients given second doses at about 4 weeks or at about 12 weeks were pooled, since spike-specific TCR depth and breadth were not found to differ between the two schedules. TCR sequencing covered approximately 230 trial participants: around 210 given two doses of AZD1222 and about 26 given two doses of MenACWY control vaccine. Trial participants were enrolled by age into 18-55, 56-69 and 70-plus year subgroups, with approximately 150, 28 and 58 TCR-sequenced participants respectively.

The germline V gene specifies KGHDR as CDR1 and SFDVKD as CDR2. Ends trimmed: V by 5 bases, J by 2 bases; bases unmatched to a gene: 8. From cysteine to phenylalanine, the CDR3 is 16 amino acids long. The kept DNA is CDR3 alone, 48 bases in frame from the first base. The CDR3 regions of human TCRbeta chains were analyzed by immunosequencing. The authors' pipeline ran thus. TCRs in the repertoires were compared against a reference library of SARS-CoV-2-specific TCRs that had been generated with the MIRA antigen-specificity platform. Breadth was defined as the fraction of unique TCRs that were SARS-CoV-2-associated, and depth was defined as the fraction of total T cells that were SARS-CoV-2-associated. Using the MIRA data, each spike-specific TCR was assigned both to the spike region to which the TCR was reactive and to a CD4 or CD8 class. Log10-transformed breadth and depth values were compared by one-way ANOVA with Sidak's multiple comparisons tests. TCRdb retrieved this table from immuneACCESS and kept in-frame rearrangements only. Not all clones are present; in checked studies, unresolved V genes account for under half, and no reason is known for the remainder. V and J calls and clone size are copied from that table; D and trimming were computed from the DNA. A total of approximately 150,000 clones appear in this sample, 94% of them only once. Clones ranked in the top ten supply roughly 1.2% of the sample.

What the research found in general, with its limitations: The 56-69-year group was small, and its depth increase did not reach significance, likely because of low power. Only five to seven AZD1222 recipients were SARS-CoV-2 seropositive at baseline, limiting conclusions about previously exposed vaccinees. Because no samples from the day 14 peak response were available, repertoires could be characterized only after the peak T cell response. After two AZD1222 doses, spike-specific TCR breadth and depth were significantly higher than at day 0 and than in MenACWY recipients. Vaccine-associated CD4 TCRs spanned the whole spike protein, with dominant responses in regions 160-218 and 743-854. Participants were mostly white British, with more females than males. The authors suggested clonal diversity may have been underestimated. Reportedly, almost half of the unique spike-specific TCRs recognized epitopes lying outside the regions that are mutated in the B.1.351 and B.1.1.7 variants.

With regard to this clone: No cognate antigen has been identified for it. Base qualities were left out, and no much larger clone turns up one base away.

The intended sense of this specimen's time point label: baseline before first vaccination. Vaccinee samples came from UK trials COV001 and COV002, including a single-blind randomized controlled phase 2/3 trial of AZD1222 (ChAdOx1 nCoV-19) in healthy adults. For TCRbeta chain sequencing, PBMC samples were collected from trial participants at day 0 and at day 28 after the second dose. The TCR was taken from an adult in good health. The source material was peripheral blood, sampled on day 0 of AZD1222 vaccination. The rearranged segments are TRBV24-1 and TRBJ2-1, with 7 bases matching TRBD2. The CDR3 region: CATSAGGSGAYNEQFF. The sequenced DNA: TGTGCCACCAGTGCAGGCGGGAGTGGCGCCTACAATGAGCAGTTCTTC.